These 21 T cell receptor beta chains were sequenced from one sample in a study of blood T cell repertoires in COVID-19. Libraries were prepared by immunoSEQ multiplex PCR; TCRdb keeps only in-frame clonotypes and omits some of them. The top ten hold approximately 1.1% of the sample, which has more than 85,000 clones, 70% to 90% seen once. Source material: peripheral blood. The receptors were sampled from a human donor in a cohort sampled during active COVID-19.

The chain has TRBV28 and TRBJ1-1; no firm D call. Per the germline V gene, CDR1 is MDHEN and CDR2 is SYDVKM. This CDR3 is built from 11 residues. With 11 bases removed from V and 6 bases from J, the gap between germline ends came to 13 bases. The CDR3 loop is CASRGKPEAFF. The CDR3 coding sequence is TGTGCCTCACGAGGAAAGCCTGAAGCTTTCTTT.

Here the CDR3 reads CASSRWTSGIDTQYF. CDR3 sequence (DNA): TGCGCCAGCAGCCGGTGGACTAGCGGGATTGATACGCAGTATTTT. The chain links TRBV4-3 to TRBJ2-3; 12 bases line up with TRBD2. The J segment lost 6 bases and the V segment lost 4 bases, leaving 5 bases of the junction unmatched. Germline V CDR1 and CDR2: LGHNA, YSLEER. The CDR3 contains 15 residues.

A few counts support this clone. The chain couples TRBV3-1 (or the pseudogene TRBV3-2) to TRBJ1-5; weak D call: TRBD1 (6 bases). The CDR3 has 15 residues. Germline CDR1 reads LGHDT; CDR2 reads YNNKEL (reference sequence). Trimming took 4 bases from V and 4 from J, leaving 14 bases between them. This chain's CDR3 is CASSLMGAPNQPQHF. The CDR3 DNA follows: TGTGCCAGCAGCCTAATGGGGGCCCCTAATCAGCCCCAGCATTTT.

This chain links TRBV5-6 with TRBJ2-3; TRBD2 might be the D (5 bases). V shed 1 base and J shed 4 bases, with 7 bases lying between them. This CDR3 region has 13 residues. Germline CDR1 and CDR2: SGHDT and YYEEEE. CDR3 coding DNA: TGTGCCAGCAGCTTGCGCGGGTCAGATACGCAGTATTTT. This translates into CASSLRGSDTQYF.

The rearrangement joins TRBV5-3 to TRBJ2-5; D unresolved. Being an ORF, TRBV5-3 has a function that is uncertain. The V and J ends lost 7 bases and 4 bases respectively, with 29 bases between them. The CDR3 length is 18 residues. The CDR3 DNA is TGTGCCAGAGACACCCCCAACTTAGTAATAGGTAACGGAGAGACCCAGTACTTC. Translated: CARDTPNLVIGNGETQYF.

The V gene is TRBV7-9, the J gene TRBJ2-3; D remains ambiguous. Deletions cut 1 base from V and 6 bases from J, with 5 bases between. The CDR3 has 12 residues. From germline, CDR1 is SEHNR and CDR2 FQNEAQ (reference sequence). The CDR3 bases are TGTGCCAGCAGCTTAGTCGGGGATACGCAGTATTTT. Its translation is CASSLVGDTQYF.

Only one count was recorded for this clone. This chain connects TRBV28 to TRBJ2-1; D is possibly TRBD1 (5 bases). The V gene's germline CDR1 is MDHEN and CDR2 SYDVKM. Trimming pared 6 bases from V and 5 bases from J, leaving 14 bases between. The CDR3 runs 14 residues. CDR3 DNA: TGTGCCAGCAGAAACATAGGGGTACACAATGAGCAGTTCTTC. The encoded protein is CASRNIGVHNEQFF.

The chain couples TRBV15 to TRBJ2-7; D not certain. Trimming took off 1 base at V and 2 bases at J, with 9 bases between the two ends. This CDR3 spans 14 amino acids. Germline values: CDR1 LNHNV, CDR2 YYDKDF (reference sequence). The CDR3 reads CATSRGGSAYEQYF. CDR3 coding DNA: TGTGCCACCAGCAGAGGAGGCAGCGCCTACGAGCAGTACTTC.

The chain recombines TRBV5-1 with TRBJ2-7; D is unclear. This CDR3 has 13 amino acids. The V gene's germline CDR1 is SGHRS and CDR2 YFSETQ. The V end lost 3 bases, the J end lost 3 bases, and 10 bases lay between the germline ends. As DNA, the CDR3 is TGCGCCAGCAGCTCCCCCCCTCTCTACGAGCAGTACTTC. It codes for CASSSPPLYEQYF.

This chain connects TRBV12-3 or TRBV12-4 to TRBJ2-1; D possibly corresponds to TRBD1 (6 bases). This CDR3 spans 11 amino acids. Trimming took off 3 bases at V and 15 bases at J, with 12 bases between the two ends. CDR3 in DNA: TGTGCCAGCAGTTTTAGTAGGGGGACGTTCTTC. Amino acid sequence: CASSFSRGTFF.

The chain uses TRBV10-3 and TRBJ1-1; 7 positions agree with TRBD1. The germline CDR1 and CDR2 sequences are ENHRY and SYGVKD. Trimming took 2 bases from V and 3 from J; bases not matched to a gene: 9. The CDR3 sequence is 16 residues long. CDR3 amino acids: CAISERGDRVDTEAFF. The CDR3 DNA follows: TGTGCCATCAGTGAGAGAGGCGACAGGGTAGACACTGAAGCTTTCTTT.

The rearrangement joins TRBV24-1 to TRBJ2-1; a weak D match, TRBD1 (6 bases). CDR1 and CDR2 (germline): KGHDR, SFDVKD. V was cut by 4 bases and J by 2 bases, with 14 bases left in between. The CDR3 length is 16 residues. The CDR3 coding sequence is TGTGCCACCAGTGACCACAGGAAGGGGGCCTACAATGAGCAGTTCTTC. Encoded protein: CATSDHRKGAYNEQFF.

The V gene is TRBV5-1, the J gene TRBJ2-7; 11 bases fit TRBD2. The CDR3 loop spans 16 amino acids. The V gene end was trimmed by 2 bases and the J gene end by 1 base; junction bases not matched to a gene: 5. In germline, CDR1 is SGHRS, CDR2 YFSETQ. This CDR3 is CASSFRSGGGSYEQYF. The CDR3 region has the DNA TGCGCCAGCAGCTTCCGTAGCGGGGGGGGTTCCTACGAGCAGTACTTC. The complete variable domain, with remaining parts taken from reference TRBV5-1 and TRBJ2-7, reads KAGVTQTPRYLIKTRGQQVTLSCSPISGHRSVSWYQQTPGQGLQFLFEYFSETQRNKGNFPGRFSGRQFSNSRSEMNVSTLELGDSALYLCASSFRSGGGSYEQYFGPGTRLTVT.

The V and J genes are TRBV13 and TRBJ1-3; no clear D. Deletions cut 0 bases from V and 3 bases from J, with 12 bases between. Per the germline V gene, CDR1 is PRHDT and CDR2 is FYEKMQ (reference sequence). CDR3 size: 16 residues. CDR3 amino acids: CASSLGRGLGGNTIYF. CDR3 nucleotide sequence: TGTGCCAGCAGCTTAGGCCGAGGGTTGGGTGGAAACACCATATATTTT.

This rearrangement joins TRBV5-4 to TRBJ2-7; 10 nucleotides line up with TRBD2. In germline, CDR1 is SGHNT, CDR2 YYREEE (reference sequence). The CDR3 contains 14 residues. Trimming removed 3 bases from V and 8 bases from J; junction bases left unmatched: 8. CDR3: CASSSPRTSGKQYF. CDR3 nucleotide sequence: TGTGCCAGCAGCTCTCCCAGGACTAGCGGCAAGCAGTACTTC.

The J gene is TRBJ2-7, the V gene TRBV27; 8 nucleotides match TRBD2. With 2 bases clipped from V and 5 bases from J, the junction kept 11 bases outside the gene matches. The CDR3 has 16 amino acids. Germline CDR1 and CDR2: MNHEY and SMNVEV (reference sequence). CDR3 DNA: TGTGCCAGCAGTTTAAGTAGCGGGATAATCCATCACGAGCAGTACTTC. Its protein product is CASSLSSGIIHHEQYF.

The chain links TRBV10-3 to TRBJ2-1, with TRBD1 matching over 8 bases. This CDR3 spans 16 amino acids. The V segment lost 3 bases and the J segment 9 bases; nucleotides outside the gene matches: 13. The germline V gene encodes CDR1 ENHRY and CDR2 SYGVKD. The CDR3 coding sequence is TGTGCCATCAGTGATGGATCAGGGGGCGCGCAAGGTGAGCAGTTCTTC. This sequence encodes CAISDGSGGAQGEQFF.

V and J are TRBV5-1 and TRBJ1-1; D unresolved. V shed 4 bases and J shed 4 bases, with 14 bases lying between them. This CDR3 has 14 residues. From germline, CDR1 is SGHRS and CDR2 YFSETQ. CDR3 nucleotide sequence: TGCGCCAGCAGCCCCCCTTCGCCCGGCACTGAAGCTTTCTTT. The encoded protein is CASSPPSPGTEAFF.

This clone was picked up one time. The chain joins TRBV5-1 to TRBJ2-3; tentative D call: TRBD2 (6 bases). The ends were cut back, 2 bases at V and 2 bases at J, with 12 bases in the middle. The CDR3 extends over 15 amino acids. Germline CDR1 SGHRS, CDR2 YFSETQ. The CDR3 here is CASSFLRGITDTQYF. The CDR3 DNA sequence: TGCGCCAGCAGCTTCTTGCGGGGAATCACAGATACGCAGTATTTT.

The CDR3 DNA reads as TGTGCCAGCAGTTTACAGGGCTTAGTCAATCAGCCCCAGCATTTT. This encodes CASSLQGLVNQPQHF. The V gene is TRBV6-5, the J gene TRBJ1-5; TRBD1 is a possible D gene (6 bases). The V and J ends lost 4 bases and 3 bases respectively, with 13 bases between them. This CDR3 spans 15 amino acids. Germline CDR1 is MNHEY and CDR2 is SVGAGI.

The chain links TRBV6-2 or TRBV6-3 to TRBJ1-1; the D is unclear. V was pared by 0 bases and J by 8 bases, with 13 bases between. Germline V CDR1 and CDR2: MNHEY, SVGEGT. This CDR3 is 14 amino acids long. CDR3 coding DNA: TGTGCCAGCAGTTACTCGAGTCTCGGAGGAGAAGCTTTCTTT. As protein: CASSYSSLGGEAFF.